The present TCR beta chain was sequenced within a study of blood T cell repertoires in COVID-19. The CDR3 is 14 residues long. The ends were cut back, 0 bases at V and 2 bases at J, with 8 bases in the middle. CDR1 SGHAT and CDR2 FQNNGV come from the germline V gene. By share, this clone counts as medium-sized. Profiled with immunoSEQ multiplex PCR; TCRdb holds only in-frame clones, not every one. The sample lists some 65,000 clones, 85% to 90% occurring once. The specimen sequenced was peripheral blood. The clonotype comes from a man older than 75 with acute or convalescent COVID-19. The gene calls are TRBV11-2 and TRBJ2-7; D is ambiguous. The CDR3 DNA reads as TGTGCCAGCAGCTTAGACCCGGTTACCTACGAGCAGTACTTC. This gives the protein CASSLDPVTYEQYF.